Each of the 24 T cell receptor beta chains below was sequenced from the same sample in a study of tumor and adjacent non-tumor tissue in lung cancer. Three rounds of nested PCR, following a modified ARM-PCR protocol, produced the TCRbeta library. Each CDR3 protein is one row after TCRdb ran MiXCR on the multiplex PCR reads. The data hold over 100,000 distinct CDR3 sequences, with 75% observed a single time. RNA was extracted from bulk tissue without any cell sorting. Sequenced sample: lung tumor tissue. The origin of the receptors is a woman aged 55-75 years with non-small cell lung cancer.

The chain has TRBV12-3 or TRBV12-4 and TRBJ2-1, with a weak D call TRBD1 (5 bases). V lost 1 base and J 8 bases, leaving 12 bases between the germline ends. This CDR3 is built from 14 residues. As DNA, the CDR3 is TGTGCCAGCAGTTTAGGACAGTGGGGCGATGAGCAGTTCTTC. This encodes CASSLGQWGDEQFF.

This clonotype is a singleton in its sample. The chain combines TRBV29-1 with TRBJ1-5; unclear D gene. Germline V CDR1 and CDR2: SQVTM, ANQGSEA. Trimming cost V 8 bases and J 4 bases, with 21 bases left between them. The CDR3 spans 15 residues. Here the CDR3 reads CSIAKNSEPNQPQHF. The CDR3, as DNA: TGCAGCATTGCTAAGAACTCAGAGCCTAATCAGCCCCAGCATTTT.

Notes on this clonotype: Sequence at one end of the junction differs from germline and may be a read error. The V call is TRBV20-1, the J call TRBJ2-7; unclear D gene. Germline V lookup: CDR1 DFQATT, CDR2 SNEGSKA (reference sequence). The CDR3 is made up of 14 amino acids. CDR3 in amino acids: CSARAWGNSYDQYF. CDR3 in DNA: TGCAGTGCTAGAGCCTGGGGTAACTCCTACGATCAGTACTTC.

About this clonotype itself: A much more abundant neighbour one base away suggests this may be a read error. The rearrangement uses TRBV4-3 and TRBJ1-2, with 10 bases fitting TRBD1. This CDR3 is built from 16 residues. From germline, CDR1 is LGHNA and CDR2 YSLEER. The CDR3 nucleotides are TGCACCAGCAGCCAAGATCGACAGGGGGCAGTTTACGGCTACACCTTC. This translates into CTSSQDRQGAVYGYTF.

The chain links TRBV29-1 to TRBJ2-5, with 7 bases that match TRBD1. Trimming removed 1 base from V and 7 bases from J; junction bases left unmatched: 12. Germline lookup yields CDR1 SQVTM and CDR2 ANQGSEA. The CDR3 contains 15 residues. The CDR3 spells CSVEGGTAKRGTQYF. The DNA of the CDR3 is TGCAGCGTTGAAGGTGGGACAGCGAAACGAGGGACCCAGTACTTC.

J is TRBJ2-3 and V is TRBV7-2; D is uncertain. V was shortened by 1 base and J by 8 bases, with 13 bases between the two germline ends. There are 14 residues in the CDR3. The germline gives CDR1 SGHTA, CDR2 FQGNSA. CDR3 sequence (DNA): TGTGCCAGCAGCTTAGGACTTGAAGTGTTTACGCAGTATTTT. Protein product: CASSLGLEVFTQYF.

This clonotype was seen only a few times. This may arise from a read error, as a much more abundant clone is one base away. The final CDR3 position lacks the conserved phenylalanine or tryptophan, pointing to a likely read error. This sequence joins TRBV20-1 and TRBJ1-2; D is perhaps TRBD1 (5 bases). CDR3 length: 14 residues. In germline, CDR1 is DFQATT, CDR2 SNEGSKA (reference sequence). The V end was cut by 0 bases, the J end by 6 bases, with 14 bases between. The CDR3: CSARDRGSGNGYTI. CDR3 DNA: TGCAGTGCTAGAGATCGGGGGTCAGGGAATGGCTACACCATC.

About this clonotype: Compared with germline, one end of the junction differs, possibly owing to a read error. This chain links TRBV10-1 with TRBJ1-2; maybe TRBD1 (5 bases). This CDR3 is 12 amino acids long. Germline CDR1 WNHNN, CDR2 SYGVQD (reference sequence). CDR3 DNA: TGCGCCAGTCCAGGGTCTAGGGATGGCCACACCTTC. As protein: CASPGSRDGHTF.

For this clonotype: A clone one base away is much larger, so this may be a read error. This sequence joins TRBV12-3 or TRBV12-4 and TRBJ2-5; D call uncertain. The CDR3 loop spans 14 amino acids. The CDR3 nucleotides read TGTGCCAGCAGTTTTCAATCCGTCCAAGTGACCCAGTACTTC. This sequence encodes CASSFQSVQVTQYF.

About this clonotype itself: At one boundary the junction diverges from the germline segment, which might be a read error. The genes are TRBV7-2 and TRBJ2-7; 12 nucleotides agree with TRBD1. The CDR3 is made up of 14 amino acids. Germline values: CDR1 SGHTA, CDR2 FQGNSA. The CDR3: CASSPGTGGYAQYF. The DNA for the CDR3 is TGTGCCAGCAGCCCGGGGACAGGGGGCTACGCGCAGTACTTC.

The chain is built from TRBV20-1 and TRBJ2-4; the D gene is possibly TRBD1 (6 bases). This CDR3 contains 12 residues. V lost 8 bases, J lost 7 bases, and 15 bases lay in between. CDR1 and CDR2 (germline): DFQATT, SNEGSKA (reference sequence). CDR3 in DNA: TGCAGTTCTGGAGAAGGGGGTAACATTCAGTACTTC. It is translated as CSSGEGGNIQYF.

Notes on this clonotype: One end of the junction does not line up with germline, which may come from a read error. The chain links TRBV11-1 to TRBJ1-1; D is unclear. The germline V gene encodes CDR1 SGHAT and CDR2 FQDESV (reference sequence). The CDR3 is made up of 13 amino acids. CDR3 DNA: TGTGCTAGCAGCCAGGACCGCAATACTGAAGATTTCTTT. Translation gives CASSQDRNTEDFF.

This chain connects TRBV4-3 to TRBJ1-6, with D uncertain. Germline V CDR1 and CDR2: LGHNA, YSLEER. The length of the CDR3 is 15 residues. The CDR3 nucleotides are TGCGTCATCAGCCAAGATTACCAGCCTAATTCACCCCTCCACTTT. Its protein product is CVISQDYQPNSPLHF.

The chain has TRBV20-1 and TRBJ2-7; 9 bases agree with TRBD2. The V segment lost 6 bases and the J segment 12 bases; nucleotides outside the gene matches: 15. The CDR3 totals 13 residues. The germline gives CDR1 DFQATT, CDR2 SNEGSKA (reference sequence). The CDR3 loop is CSAAGGRAYEWYF. The CDR3 DNA reads TGCAGTGCCGCGGGCGGGAGGGCCTACGAGTGGTACTTC.

Comment on this clonotype: Given a much more abundant clone one base away, this may be a read error. The J gene is TRBJ2-7, the V gene TRBV12-3 or TRBV12-4; 10 positions agree with TRBD1. The CDR3 spans 15 residues. Here the CDR3 reads CASCFGTGVGYEQYF. Written as DNA, the CDR3 is TGTGCCAGCTGTTTCGGGACAGGGGTCGGTTACGAGCAGTACTTC.

This clonotype was detected only once. This sequence may be a read error, since a much larger clone differs from it by one base. This rearrangement joins TRBV4-1 to TRBJ1-1; no clear D gene. CDR1 and CDR2 (germline): MGHRA, YSYEKL. The CDR3 totals 15 residues. The CDR3 is CASNQVGNMNTEAFF. The CDR3 region has the DNA TGCGCCAGCAACCAAGTTGGGAATATGAACACTGAAGCTTTCTTT.

Of note for this clonotype: This may come from a read error, since a much larger clone is one base off. The chain has TRBV20-1 and TRBJ2-2; no firm D call. This CDR3 comprises 13 residues. Per germline, CDR1 DFQATT and CDR2 SNEGSKA (reference sequence). CDR3 sequence (DNA): TGCACTGCTAGTTCCGGTCGTCCCGGGGAGCTGTTTTTT. Translated, it gives CTASSGRPGELFF.

Notes on this clonotype: A junction end diverges from the germline sequence, so it may reflect a read error. This rearrangement joins TRBV29-1 to TRBJ1-2; no firm D call. CDR3 length equals 13 residues. CDR1 is SQVTM and CDR2 is ANQGSEA in the germline V gene. CDR3 residues: CSVEDGTLVDYTF. In DNA form, the CDR3 reads TGCAGCGTTGAGGACGGAACACTCGTAGACTACACTTTC.

The J gene is TRBJ1-2, the V gene TRBV6-5; 7 nucleotides align to TRBD1. Germline CDR1 reads MNHEY; CDR2 reads SVGAGI. This CDR3 comprises 14 residues. The V gene end was trimmed by 6 bases and the J gene end by 10 bases; junction bases not matched to a gene: 14. DNA for the CDR3: TGTGCCAGCAGAAAAGACAGGGCCCCTAAGGACTACACCTTC. It is translated as CASRKDRAPKDYTF.

Details on this clonotype: A much bigger clone sits one base away, suggesting this may be a read error. The conserved final phenylalanine or tryptophan is absent from the CDR3, which likely points to a read error. The V and J genes are TRBV6-6 and TRBJ1-2; no reliable D call. The length of the CDR3 is 13 residues. CDR1 is MNHNY, CDR2 SVGAGI, per germline (reference sequence). The ends were cut back, 5 bases at V and 0 bases at J, with 7 bases in the middle. CDR3: CASSMDPNYGYTL. The DNA for the CDR3 is TGTGCCAGCAGTATGGACCCTAACTATGGCTACACCCTC.

Remarks on this clonotype: With a much larger clone just one base away, this may be a read error. The V gene is TRBV20-1, the J gene TRBJ1-5; 12 bases are a match to TRBD1. The CDR3 is made up of 20 amino acids. The germline gives CDR1 DFQATT, CDR2 SNEGSKA (reference sequence). This CDR3 reads CSDRDPRVGTGGRSNQPQHF. CDR3 in DNA: TGCAGTGATAGAGACCCTCGGGTCGGGACAGGGGGCAGGAGCAATCAGCCCCAGCATTTT.

The genes are TRBV30 and TRBJ2-7; D tentatively reads TRBD1 or TRBD2 (6 bases each). Germline loops: CDR1 GTSNPN, CDR2 SVGIG (reference sequence). V was pared by 8 bases and J by 8 bases, with 22 bases between. The CDR3 consists of 13 residues. CDR3 amino acids: CALQGRGRYKQYF. CDR3 DNA sequence: TGTGCCCTACAGGGCCGGGGGAGATACAAGCAGTACTTC.

Concerning this clonotype itself: This may stem from a read error, because a much larger clone lies one nucleotide away. The chain employs TRBV14 and TRBJ2-1; the match to TRBD1 covers 7 bases. The V gene's germline CDR1 is SGHDN and CDR2 FVKESK. This CDR3 is built from 15 residues. The CDR3: CASSARLTGANAQFF. The DNA for the CDR3 is TGTGCCAGCAGCGCTCGATTAACAGGGGCCAATGCGCAGTTCTTC.

This clonotype was observed a single time. With a much larger clone just one base away, this may be a read error. V gene TRBV4-2 combines with J gene TRBJ1-4, with 8 bases fitting TRBD1. Germline CDR1 LGHNA, CDR2 YNFKEQ. The CDR3 runs to 14 residues. CDR3 residues: CACSYRTGNEKLFF. As DNA, the CDR3 is TGTGCCTGCAGCTACCGGACAGGGAATGAAAAACTGTTTTTT.